Listed below are T cell receptor beta chains from one sample, sequenced in a study of cytomegalovirus exposure and HLA in healthy donors. The protocol was immunoSEQ multiplex PCR, while the TCRdb copy is restricted to in-frame clones and leaves out a portion. Of more than 150,000 clones detected, roughly 78% appear once; the ten largest clones hold 0.65%. Sequencing was carried out using PBMCs. The origin of the receptors is a boy aged 5 to 17 in good health and CMV-seronegative. Each CDR3 is given with its conserved first and last residue. A D gene is named only where the DNA matches it firmly. Only some rows state a clone size, as once, few, many or a class for expanded clones.

CDR3	DNA	J	V	D	size
CASSLTSGTSEQYF	TGCGCCAGCAGCTTGACTAGCGGGACCAGTGAGCAGTACTTC	TRBJ2-7	TRBV5-1	TRBD2	few
CASSEGAGEAYEQYF	TGTGCCAGCAGTGAAGGAGCGGGGGAAGCCTACGAGCAGTACTTC	TRBJ2-7	TRBV2	TRBD2	-
CASSSTGAPLYEQYF	TGCGCCAGCAGTTCGACAGGGGCTCCCTTATACGAGCAGTACTTC	TRBJ2-7	TRBV5-1	TRBD1	-
CASSQNTLGGSHEQYF	TGCGCCAGCAGCCAAAACACACTTGGCGGGAGCCACGAGCAGTACTTC	TRBJ2-7	TRBV4-1	TRBD2	-
CASSPPSGTNTYEQYF	TGTGCCAGCAGCCCTCCGAGTGGGACAAATACCTACGAGCAGTACTTC	TRBJ2-7	TRBV7-9	-	-
CASRGPKNIQYF	TGTGCCAGCAGGGGGCCCAAAAACATTCAGTACTTC	TRBJ2-4	TRBV11-3	-	few
CASSLSSGSFNEQFF	TGTGCCAGCAGCCTATCTAGCGGGAGTTTTAATGAGCAGTTCTTC	TRBJ2-1	TRBV5-4	TRBD2	-
CASSPIGVQRNTEAFF	TGTGCCAGTAGCCCGATAGGGGTCCAGCGGAACACTGAAGCTTTCTTT	TRBJ1-1	TRBV19	-	few
CAWSVQGGAGYTF	TGTGCCTGGAGTGTACAGGGGGGTGCTGGCTACACCTTC	TRBJ1-2	TRBV30	TRBD1	-
CASSQGKGAIPNQPQHF	TGTGCCAGCAGCCAAGGGAAGGGGGCAATTCCCAATCAGCCCCAGCATTTT	TRBJ1-5	TRBV14	TRBD1	-
CASSVWREEDTQYF	TGTGCCAGCAGCGTTTGGAGGGAAGAAGATACGCAGTATTTT	TRBJ2-3	TRBV9	-	-
CASSPGTGVVQPQHF	TGTGCCAGCTCACCCGGGACAGGGGTAGTACAGCCCCAGCATTTT	TRBJ1-5	TRBV18	TRBD1	-
CASSWGTGAAYEQYF	TGTGCCAGCAGCTGGGGGACAGGAGCTGCCTACGAGCAGTACTTC	TRBJ2-7	TRBV5-5	TRBD1	few
CAWSVGTGNEKLFF	TGTGCCTGGAGTGTCGGGACAGGGAACGAAAAACTGTTTTTT	TRBJ1-4	TRBV30	TRBD1	-
CASSSATSGGRNEQFF	TGTGCCAGCAGCTCCGCGACTAGCGGGGGCCGAAATGAGCAGTTCTTC	TRBJ2-1	TRBV7-9	TRBD2	-
CASSVEPVATEAFF	TGTGCCAGCAGCGTAGAACCGGTTGCCACTGAAGCTTTCTTT	TRBJ1-1	TRBV9	-	-
CASSTGRLYGYTF	TGTGCCAGTAGTACAGGGAGGCTATATGGCTACACCTTC	TRBJ1-2	TRBV19	-	-
CATSRDGTGGTDTQYF	TGTGCCACCAGCAGAGATGGTACAGGGGGAACAGATACGCAGTATTTT	TRBJ2-3	TRBV15	TRBD1	-
CASSWGVLPNTEAFF	TGCGCCAGCAGCTGGGGGGTTTTACCGAACACTGAAGCTTTCTTT	TRBJ1-1	TRBV5-1	-	-
CASSQGVRTGVGYTF	TGCGCCAGCAGCCAAGGAGTGAGGACAGGGGTAGGCTACACCTTC	TRBJ1-2	TRBV4-1	TRBD1	-
CASSAPGQENTEAFF	TGTGCCAGCAGTGCGCCGGGACAGGAGAACACTGAAGCTTTCTTT	TRBJ1-1	TRBV2	TRBD1	-
CASSPGGRGTYEQYF	TGTGCCAGCAGCCCCGGAGGGAGAGGCACCTACGAGCAGTACTTC	TRBJ2-7	TRBV6-5	-	-
CASRARRGGNTEAFF	TGTGCCAGCAGAGCCCGTAGGGGGGGAAACACTGAAGCTTTCTTT	TRBJ1-1	TRBV6-5	-	-
CASSRDSAYGYTF	TGTGCCAGTAGTAGGGACTCAGCCTATGGCTACACCTTC	TRBJ1-2	TRBV19	-	-
CASSLVPGNYEQYF	TGTGCCAGCAGCTTGGTTCCAGGGAACTACGAGCAGTACTTC	TRBJ2-7	TRBV5-6	-	once
CASSLPGSTEAFF	TGCGCCAGCAGCTTGCCAGGGTCCACTGAAGCTTTCTTT	TRBJ1-1	TRBV5-1	-	few
CAWSVGGSQETQYF	TGTGCCTGGAGTGTCGGAGGGTCCCAAGAGACCCAGTACTTC	TRBJ2-5	TRBV30	-	-
CASRRVPYNEQFF	TGTGCCAGCAGGCGGGTTCCCTACAATGAGCAGTTCTTC	TRBJ2-1	TRBV6-5	-	-
CASSFLYDTQYF	TGTGCCAGCAGCTTCCTATACGATACGCAGTATTTT	TRBJ2-3	TRBV5-4	-	-
CATSRDRGRNTEAFF	TGTGCCACCAGCAGAGACAGGGGAAGGAACACTGAAGCTTTCTTT	TRBJ1-1	TRBV15	-	-